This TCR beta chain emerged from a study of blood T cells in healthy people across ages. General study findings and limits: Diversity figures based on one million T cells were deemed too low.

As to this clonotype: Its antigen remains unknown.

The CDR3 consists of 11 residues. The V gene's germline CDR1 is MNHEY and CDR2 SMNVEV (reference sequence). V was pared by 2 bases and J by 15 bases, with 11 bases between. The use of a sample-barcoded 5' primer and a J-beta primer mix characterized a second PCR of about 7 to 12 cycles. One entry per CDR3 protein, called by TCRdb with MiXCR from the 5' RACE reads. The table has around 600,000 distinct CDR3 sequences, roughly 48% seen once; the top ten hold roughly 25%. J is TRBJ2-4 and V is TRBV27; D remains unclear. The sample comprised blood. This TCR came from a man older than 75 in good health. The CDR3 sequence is CASSLVGQLYF. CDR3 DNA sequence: TGTGCCAGCAGTTTAGTCGGCCAACTGTACTTC.